Below, 26 T cell receptor beta chains from the same sample are listed, as sequenced in a study of OX40 agonist ivuxolimab in advanced cancers. The protocol was immunoSEQ multiplex PCR, while the TCRdb copy is restricted to in-frame clones and leaves out a portion. In the table there are 91,000 or so clones, around 94% of which are singletons. The specimen comprised CD4+ or CD8+ T cells sorted from blood, sampled in a trial of the OX40 agonist ivuxolimab. The receptors were gathered from an adult with an advanced solid tumor such as melanoma, head and neck, liver or kidney cancer.

The V call is TRBV11-2, the J call TRBJ2-3; 10 bases match TRBD2. The trim removed 3 bases at V and 2 bases at J, leaving 5 bases unmatched. This CDR3 has 16 residues. Per the germline V gene, CDR1 is SGHAT and CDR2 is FQNNGV. The CDR3 DNA reads TGTGCCAGCAGCTTGCTAGCGGGGGTTATCACAGATACGCAGTATTTT. Translating gives CASSLLAGVITDTQYF.

This clone was observed once. The chain is built from TRBV27 and TRBJ1-2; D possibly corresponds to TRBD1 (6 bases). In germline, CDR1 is MNHEY, CDR2 SMNVEV (reference sequence). V gave up 6 bases and J gave up 4 bases, with 18 bases separating them. CDR3 length: 15 amino acids. The DNA for the CDR3 is TGTGCCAGCAGATCCTACACAGGGCCCACCTATGGCTACACCTTC. Its translation: CASRSYTGPTYGYTF.

V and J are TRBV6-5 and TRBJ2-3; D uncertain. There are 11 residues in the CDR3. Germline CDR1 MNHEY, CDR2 SVGAGI. V dropped 7 bases and J dropped 3 bases, with 5 bases sitting between them. As DNA, the CDR3 is TGTGCCAGCATGCGTACAGATACGCAGTATTTT. This encodes CASMRTDTQYF.

This chain joins TRBV7-2 and TRBJ1-2; TRBD1 matches at 8 bases. The CDR3 has 16 amino acids. The germline V gene encodes CDR1 SGHTA and CDR2 FQGNSA. The J segment lost 6 bases and the V segment lost 3 bases, leaving 12 bases of the junction unmatched. CDR3 protein: CASSLGMDRVSHGYTF. As DNA, the CDR3 is TGTGCCAGCAGCTTGGGGATGGACAGGGTTTCCCATGGCTACACCTTC.

This chain uses TRBV6-5 with TRBJ1-4; tentatively, D is TRBD1 (5 bases). The V and J ends lost 6 bases and 7 bases respectively, with 15 bases between them. Germline CDR1 reads MNHEY; CDR2 reads SVGAGI. The CDR3 is made up of 14 amino acids. The CDR3 DNA follows: TGTGCCAGCAGCACGACAGAGTGGGCTGAAAAACTGTTTTTT. It yields the protein CASSTTEWAEKLFF.

V is TRBV7-2 and J is TRBJ2-7; maybe TRBD1 (6 bases). The V end lost 2 bases, the J end lost 7 bases, and 18 bases lay between the germline ends. The CDR3 has 15 amino acids. Germline V gives CDR1 SGHTA, CDR2 FQGNSA. The CDR3 sequence: CASSLFASLTGEQYF. The DNA for the CDR3 is TGTGCCAGCAGCTTATTCGCATCACTCACAGGGGAGCAGTACTTC.

This chain links TRBV5-1 with TRBJ1-2; TRBD1 matches 8 bases. CDR1 is SGHRS, CDR2 YFSETQ, per germline. The CDR3 covers 13 residues. The junction had 6 bases not matched to a gene; V was cut back by 4 bases and J by 7 bases. The CDR3 sequence: CASSARDRSGYTF. In DNA, the CDR3 is TGCGCCAGCAGCGCCCGGGACAGGAGTGGCTACACCTTC.

The chain combines TRBV7-9 with TRBJ2-5; D call uncertain. CDR1 and CDR2 (germline): SEHNR, FQNEAQ (reference sequence). The CDR3 sequence is 10 residues long. V was trimmed by 5 bases and J by 5 bases, leaving 3 bases between them. The CDR3 protein is CASSPETQYF. The CDR3 DNA is TGTGCCAGCAGCCCGGAGACCCAGTACTTC.

The V and J genes are TRBV7-8 and TRBJ2-4; the match to TRBD1 covers 11 bases. Germline CDR1 and CDR2: SGHVS and FQNEAQ. The CDR3 spans 16 residues. Trimming at V came to 3 bases and at J to 3 bases, leaving 4 bases not matched to a gene. The CDR3 region has the DNA TGTGCCAGCAGCTTGTGGACAGGGGGCAACAAAAACATTCAGTACTTC. Translating gives CASSLWTGGNKNIQYF.

The chain employs TRBV28 and TRBJ1-2; 9 bases align to TRBD1. Germline trimming cut 5 bases from V and 4 bases from J; bases unmatched to any gene: 11. This CDR3 region has 16 residues. Germline values: CDR1 MDHEN, CDR2 SYDVKM. Here the CDR3 reads CASSRPQGARGYGYTF. The CDR3 nucleotides are TGTGCCAGCAGTCGACCACAGGGGGCGCGCGGCTATGGCTACACCTTC.

The sample holds one count of this clone. The chain joins TRBV19 to TRBJ2-1; no reliable D call. This CDR3 has 17 amino acids. Germline-derived CDR1 and CDR2 are LNHDA and SQIVND (reference sequence). Trimming removed 5 bases at V and 2 bases at J, with 19 bases between. The CDR3 region is CASSFRTYPPPYNEQFF. The DNA of the CDR3 is TGTGCCAGTAGTTTCCGGACCTATCCCCCCCCCTACAATGAGCAGTTCTTC.

This sequence joins TRBV27 and TRBJ2-1, with D tentatively TRBD2 (6 bases). Germline loops: CDR1 MNHEY, CDR2 SMNVEV (reference sequence). The CDR3 has 14 residues. The V and J ends lost 7 bases and 5 bases respectively, with 15 bases between them. DNA of the CDR3: TGTGCCAGCACCAAGCCGGGACTGAACAATGAGCAGTTCTTC. Translated: CASTKPGLNNEQFF.

The rearrangement uses TRBV11-1 and TRBJ2-7, with 7 bases matching TRBD2. V was clipped by 5 bases and J by 5 bases; unmatched bases: 6. CDR3 length: 13 amino acids. Per the germline V gene, CDR1 is SGHAT and CDR2 is FQDESV (reference sequence). CDR3 sequence: CASSLRLAHEQYF. CDR3 DNA sequence: TGTGCCAGCAGCCTCCGACTAGCCCACGAGCAGTACTTC.

This chain joins TRBV5-1 and TRBJ2-5; D might be TRBD1 or TRBD2, each matching 5 bases. Trimming removed 6 bases at V and 1 base at J, with 13 bases between. The CDR3 runs 14 residues. Germline CDR1 is SGHRS and CDR2 is YFSETQ. Here the CDR3 DNA reads TGCGCCAGCAACCCGGGGCCATCCCAAGAGACCCAGTACTTC. Amino acid sequence: CASNPGPSQETQYF.

The chain is built from TRBV30 and TRBJ1-2; no definite D call. The germline gives CDR1 GTSNPN, CDR2 SVGIG (reference sequence). The V and J ends lost 1 base and 2 bases respectively, with 5 bases between them. The CDR3 runs to 12 residues. The CDR3 coding sequence is TGTGCCTGGAGTGGCGGGAACTATGGCTACACCTTC. It encodes CAWSGGNYGYTF. Based on the CDR3 plus reference TRBV30 and TRBJ1-2, the full variable domain is SQTIHQWPATLVQPVGSPLSLECTVEGTSNPNLYWYRQAAGRGLQLLFYSVGIGQISSEVPQNLSASRPQDRQFILSSKKLLLSDSGFYLCAWSGGNYGYTFGSGTRLTVV.

V and J are TRBV6-5 and TRBJ2-7; 10 nucleotides align to TRBD2. Losses at the gene ends were 4 bases for V and 5 bases for J; bases not matched to a gene: 8. The CDR3 is made up of 15 amino acids. Germline V lookup: CDR1 MNHEY, CDR2 SVGAGI. The CDR3 sequence: CASSLMLAGVDEQYF. CDR3 nucleotides: TGTGCCAGCAGTTTAATGCTAGCGGGAGTCGACGAGCAGTACTTC.

The chain links TRBV2 to TRBJ2-1, with 12 bases lining up with TRBD2. This CDR3 has 15 amino acids. The J segment lost 4 bases and the V segment lost 7 bases, leaving 5 bases of the junction unmatched. The germline gives CDR1 SNHLY, CDR2 FYNNEI. DNA for the CDR3: TGTGCCAGCAACCGACTAGCGGGAGAATACAATGAGCAGTTCTTC. This translates into CASNRLAGEYNEQFF.

The chain couples TRBV9 to TRBJ2-3; D remains unclear. Trimming pared 3 bases from V and 2 bases from J, leaving 4 bases between. The CDR3 extends over 12 amino acids. In germline, CDR1 is SGDLS, CDR2 YYNGEE. In nucleotides, the CDR3 is TGTGCCAGCAGCGCCTACACAGATACGCAGTATTTT. Its translation is CASSAYTDTQYF.

The J gene is TRBJ1-2, the V gene TRBV30, with TRBD1 identical over 9 bases. The CDR3 extends over 13 amino acids. Germline assignment: CDR1 GTSNPN and CDR2 SVGIG (reference sequence). V was pared by 0 bases and J by 8 bases, with 4 bases of the junction left unmatched. The CDR3 DNA follows: TGTGCCTGGAGTGTACAGGGGGCGGGCGGCTACACCTTC. As protein: CAWSVQGAGGYTF.

This sequence joins TRBV15 and TRBJ1-1; D call uncertain. The CDR3 sequence is 14 residues long. From germline, CDR1 is LNHNV and CDR2 YYDKDF (reference sequence). Trimming removed 0 bases from V and 11 bases from J, with 16 bases in between. CDR3 bases: TGTGCCACCAGCAGAGATAATGGTGGCGAGAAGGCTTTCTTT. Translated: CATSRDNGGEKAFF.

The chain links TRBV13 to TRBJ2-7; TRBD1 agrees at 8 bases. There are 18 residues in the CDR3. Germline lookup yields CDR1 PRHDT and CDR2 FYEKMQ (reference sequence). V dropped 1 base and J dropped 1; count of bases not matched to a gene: 12. DNA of the CDR3: TGTGCCAGCAGCTTAGACTTGCCCGGGACAGGAGGATCCTACGAGCAGTACTTC. This sequence encodes CASSLDLPGTGGSYEQYF.

This chain uses TRBV10-1 with TRBJ2-3, with D tentatively TRBD1 (7 bases). V lost 6 bases, J lost 2 bases, and 15 bases lay in between. Per germline, CDR1 WNHNN and CDR2 SYGVQD (reference sequence). The CDR3 consists of 15 residues. This CDR3 reads CASSGGGQVTDTQYF. CDR3 in DNA: TGCGCCAGCAGCGGGGGAGGACAGGTCACAGATACGCAGTATTTT.

The chain recombines TRBV4-2 with TRBJ2-1; D ambiguous. Germline values: CDR1 LGHNA, CDR2 YNFKEQ. V shed 4 bases and J shed 2 bases, with 6 bases lying between them. The CDR3 totals 13 residues. The CDR3 is CASSPPPYNEQFF. Written as DNA, the CDR3 is TGTGCCAGCAGCCCCCCACCCTACAATGAGCAGTTCTTC.

This clone has a single count. V usage is TRBV10-2 and J usage is TRBJ1-2; TRBD1 matches 7 bases. Germline CDR1 WSHSY, CDR2 SAAADI. CDR3 length: 19 residues. After removal of 3 bases from V and 0 bases from J, the junction contained 16 bases not matched to a gene. The CDR3 nucleotides read TGCGCCAGCAGTGACTCACATCCGGGACAGAGCAGGTCTAACTATGGCTACACCTTC. Translated, it gives CASSDSHPGQSRSNYGYTF.

The V gene is TRBV28, the J gene TRBJ1-2; D is perhaps TRBD1 (5 bases). Germline V lookup: CDR1 MDHEN, CDR2 SYDVKM. Trimming removed 5 bases at V and 3 bases at J, with 19 bases between. This CDR3 has 16 amino acids. The CDR3 reads CASSLHRGGRDYGYTF. The CDR3 nucleotides are TGTGCCAGCAGTCTCCACCGGGGGGGTAGGGACTATGGCTACACCTTC.

The chain carries TRBV5-6 and TRBJ1-2; D gene uncertain. The CDR3 covers 15 residues. Trimming cost V 1 base and J 3 bases, with 13 bases left between them. Germline V gene sequence: CDR1 SGHDT, CDR2 YYEEEE. CDR3: CASSLPPLGDYGYTF. In DNA, the CDR3 is TGTGCCAGCAGCTTGCCCCCACTGGGTGACTATGGCTACACCTTC. The whole variable domain, remainder taken from reference TRBV5-6 and TRBJ1-2, is DAGVTQSPTHLIKTRGQQVTLRCSPKSGHDTVSWYQQALGQGPQFIFQYYEEEERQRGNFPDRFSGHQFPNYSSELNVNALLLGDSALYLCASSLPPLGDYGYTFGSGTRLTVV.